The next 23 T cell receptor beta chains were all read from a single sample in a study of shared clonotypes between healthy human individuals. Sequencing was performed with immunoSEQ multiplex PCR; in TCRdb, only in-frame clones are kept and a portion is missing. The table shows 2.5 million or so clones, with just over 90% occurring only once. The sequenced sample was naive CD4+ T cells sorted from blood. Subset described: CD45RA+ positively selected. The receptors were gathered from a man younger than 30 in good health.

The chain has TRBV13 and TRBJ2-4; TRBD2 aligns across 12 bases. Germline-derived CDR1 and CDR2 are PRHDT and FYEKMQ (reference sequence). The length of the CDR3 is 19 residues. Unmatched junction bases numbered 9, after V lost 1 base and J lost 2 bases. CDR3: CASSLEFWGTSGPKNIQYF. DNA for the CDR3: TGTGCCAGCAGCTTAGAATTCTGGGGGACTAGCGGGCCCAAAAACATTCAGTACTTC.

The chain uses TRBV7-9 and TRBJ2-7, with 14 bases aligning to TRBD2. The CDR3 covers 16 residues. The V and J ends lost 5 bases and 5 bases, in that order; junction bases with no gene match: 8. Germline V gene data show CDR1 as SEHNR and CDR2 as FQNEAQ (reference sequence). CDR3 region: CASSPGTSGSTDEQYF. Written as DNA, the CDR3 is TGTGCCAGCAGCCCGGGGACTAGCGGGAGTACAGACGAGCAGTACTTC.

V and J are TRBV27 and TRBJ2-5, with 8 bases fitting TRBD1. With 4 bases clipped from V and 7 bases from J, the junction kept 11 bases outside the gene matches. CDR1 and CDR2 from the germline V gene are MNHEY and SMNVEV (reference sequence). This CDR3 region has 15 residues. CDR3 bases: TGTGCCAGCAGTTCCATACTTGGACAGGGTACGACCCAGTACTTC. It encodes CASSSILGQGTTQYF.

The genes are TRBV5-1 and TRBJ1-4; D may be TRBD1 (6 bases). CDR1 is SGHRS and CDR2 is YFSETQ in the germline V gene. There are 16 residues in the CDR3. V lost 4 bases to trimming and J lost 0 bases, with 13 bases between them. The CDR3 loop reads CASSPDRAATNEKLFF. CDR3 in DNA: TGCGCCAGCAGCCCGGACAGAGCCGCAACTAATGAAAAACTGTTTTTT.

Details on this clone: The same CDR3 can be traced to other DNA sequences in this sample. The chain combines TRBV6-5 with TRBJ1-3; no reliable D call. Trimming shortened V by 4 bases and J by 4 bases, and 5 bases separated the two germline ends. CDR1 is MNHEY, CDR2 SVGAGI, per germline. The CDR3 covers 12 residues. The DNA for the CDR3 is TGTGCCAGCAGTTCGGGGGGAAACACCATATATTTT. Encoded protein: CASSSGGNTIYF.

The chain carries TRBV6-5 and TRBJ2-7, with D unclear. Trimming stripped 0 bases from V and 2 bases from J, with 8 bases between. Germline V gene lookup returns CDR1 MNHEY and CDR2 SVGAGI. The CDR3 totals 14 residues. CDR3 nucleotides: TGTGCCAGCAGTTACTCGAACTCCGCCTACGAGCAGTACTTC. This gives the protein CASSYSNSAYEQYF.

The V and J genes are TRBV5-3 and TRBJ2-2, with D perhaps TRBD1 (8 bases). TRBV5-3 is classed as an ORF, of uncertain function. Deletions cut 0 bases from V and 3 bases from J, with 15 bases between. The CDR3 sequence is 17 residues long. CDR3 in DNA: TGTGCCAGAAGCTTGGGGACAGGGAGGGAAGACACCGGGGAGCTGTTTTTT. Its translation: CARSLGTGREDTGELFF.

The chain uses TRBV2 and TRBJ2-5; D remains ambiguous. The assigned J gene may be wrong: the sequence end matches TRBJ2-7 better. Germline assignment: CDR1 SNHLY and CDR2 FYNNEI. The CDR3 extends over 14 amino acids. This CDR3 is CASSQVGQSYEQYF. CDR3 nucleotide sequence: TGTGCCAGCAGTCAGGTTGGGCAGTCCTACGAGCAGTACTTC.

J is TRBJ2-7 and V is TRBV14; the match to TRBD1 covers 11 bases. Germline values: CDR1 SGHDN, CDR2 FVKESK. The CDR3 extends over 16 amino acids. V lost 2 bases and J lost 3; bases outside the gene matches: 6. As DNA, the CDR3 is TGTGCCAGCAGCCAACTCGGACAGGGGGCCCTCTACGAGCAGTACTTC. Translated, it gives CASSQLGQGALYEQYF.

This clone was detected once. The germline gene is not matched at one end of the junction; a read error may be the cause. V gene TRBV5-1 combines with J gene TRBJ1-2; tentative D call: TRBD1 (6 bases). Germline CDR1 and CDR2: SGHRS and YFSETQ. This CDR3 contains 14 residues. CDR3 in DNA: TGCGCCAGCAGCCCAGGCGACAGGAGGTATGACTACACCTTC. Protein sequence: CASSPGDRRYDYTF.

V and J are TRBV5-1 and TRBJ2-6; D is uncertain. The CDR3 loop spans 14 amino acids. Trimming shortened V by 2 bases and J by 3 bases, and 6 bases separated the two germline ends. The germline CDR1 and CDR2 sequences are SGHRS and YFSETQ. This chain's CDR3 is CASSFANGANVLTF. Written as DNA, the CDR3 is TGCGCCAGCAGCTTCGCAAATGGGGCCAACGTCCTGACTTTC.

This rearrangement joins TRBV28 to TRBJ1-5; TRBD1 might be the D (5 bases). Trimming took 5 bases from V and 0 from J, leaving 17 bases between them. This CDR3 contains 17 residues. Germline V lookup: CDR1 MDHEN, CDR2 SYDVKM. This chain's CDR3 is CASSPLRGRYSNQPQHF. Here the CDR3 DNA reads TGTGCCAGCAGTCCTCTCCGGGGACGGTATAGCAATCAGCCCCAGCATTTT.

This chain joins TRBV28 and TRBJ1-1; D ambiguous. The V gene's germline CDR1 is MDHEN and CDR2 SYDVKM. V was pared by 6 bases and J by 9 bases, with 11 bases between. This CDR3 contains 11 residues. CDR3 nucleotide sequence: TGTGCCAGCAGCTCCCCCCCCCAAGCTTTCTTT. This gives the protein CASSSPPQAFF.

The chain links TRBV4-3 to TRBJ2-1; D unresolved. CDR3 size: 14 residues. Germline CDR1 reads LGHNA; CDR2 reads YSLEER. The V end lost 1 base, the J end lost 6 bases, and 10 bases lay between the germline ends. The CDR3: CASSQAGRPNEQFF. CDR3 bases: TGCGCCAGCAGCCAAGCTGGGCGACCCAATGAGCAGTTCTTC.

The J gene is TRBJ2-5, the V gene TRBV11-2, with a tentative D call TRBD1 (6 bases). This CDR3 is built from 14 residues. Germline CDR1 and CDR2: SGHAT and FQNNGV. Trimming cost V 2 bases and J 1 base, with 8 bases left between them. The CDR3 nucleotides read TGTGCCAGCAGCTTACCAGGGGCCCAAGAGACCCAGTACTTC. It yields the protein CASSLPGAQETQYF. The complete variable domain, with remaining parts taken from reference TRBV11-2 and TRBJ2-5, reads EAGVAQSPRYKIIEKRQSVAFWCNPISGHATLYWYQQILGQGPKLLIQFQNNGVVDDSQLPKDRFSAERLKGVDSTLKIQPAKLEDSAVYLCASSLPGAQETQYFGPGTRLLVL.

V gene TRBV6-6 combines with J gene TRBJ2-7; weak D call: TRBD1 (6 bases). CDR3 length: 15 amino acids. The germline V and J ends were trimmed by 0 bases and 4 bases, with 13 bases remaining between them. In germline, CDR1 is MNHNY, CDR2 SVGAGI (reference sequence). This chain's CDR3 is CASSYSWQGKYEQYF. The CDR3 DNA follows: TGTGCCAGCAGTTACTCCTGGCAGGGGAAGTACGAGCAGTACTTC.

The chain couples TRBV7-2 to TRBJ2-1; D gene unclear. CDR1 is SGHTA, CDR2 FQGNSA, per germline. CDR3 length equals 15 residues. The V end was cut by 5 bases, the J end by 0 bases, with 11 bases between. CDR3 region: CASSRTFSSYNEQFF. In nucleotides, the CDR3 is TGTGCCAGCAGCCGCACTTTCAGCTCCTACAATGAGCAGTTCTTC.

The rearrangement links TRBV5-1 to TRBJ2-7; 10 bases align to TRBD1. Germline CDR1 SGHRS, CDR2 YFSETQ. This CDR3 has 16 amino acids. V dropped 4 bases and J dropped 6; count of bases not matched to a gene: 13. The chain's CDR3 is CASSPVPPGQGSEQYF. CDR3 sequence (DNA): TGCGCCAGCAGCCCTGTACCTCCGGGACAGGGGAGCGAGCAGTACTTC.

The chain combines TRBV25-1 with TRBJ2-2, with D possibly TRBD1 on 6 matching bases. The germline CDR1 and CDR2 sequences are MGHDK and SYGVNS. The ends were cut back, 6 bases at V and 1 base at J, with 6 bases in the middle. The CDR3 runs to 13 residues. The chain's CDR3 is CASRQGNTGELFF. CDR3 DNA: TGTGCCAGCAGACAGGGGAACACCGGGGAGCTGTTTTTT.

This clone is a singleton in its sample. The rearrangement uses TRBV5-6 and TRBJ2-5; the D is unclear. From germline, CDR1 is SGHDT and CDR2 YYEEEE. This CDR3 has 13 amino acids. With 0 bases removed from V and 2 bases from J, the gap between germline ends came to 5 bases. The DNA for the CDR3 is TGTGCCAGCAGCTTGGTTCTGCAAGAGACCCAGTACTTC. It is translated as CASSLVLQETQYF.

The J gene is TRBJ1-4, the V gene TRBV5-3; D may be TRBD1 (6 bases). TRBV5-3 is filed as an ORF, its function uncertain. Trimming took 5 bases from V and 10 from J, leaving 12 bases between them. The CDR3 has 12 amino acids. CDR3 loop: CARSSGTRKLFF. The CDR3 DNA reads TGTGCCAGAAGTTCCGGGACAAGAAAACTGTTTTTT.

J is TRBJ2-2 and V is TRBV30, with TRBD1 as a possible D gene (7 bases). The CDR3 has 14 amino acids. V lost 6 bases and J lost 0, with 11 bases in between. CDR1 is GTSNPN and CDR2 is SVGIG in the germline V gene (reference sequence). CDR3 protein: CACAGGSNTGELFF. The CDR3, as DNA: TGTGCCTGTGCAGGGGGGTCGAACACCGGGGAGCTGTTTTTT. The whole variable domain, remainder taken from reference TRBV30 and TRBJ2-2, is SQTIHQWPATLVQPVGSPLSLECTVEGTSNPNLYWYRQAAGRGLQLLFYSVGIGQISSEVPQNLSASRPQDRQFILSSKKLLLSDSGFYLCACAGGSNTGELFFGEGSRLTVL.

The rearrangement joins TRBV6-1 to TRBJ1-6, with D unresolved. The CDR3 runs 15 residues. Trimming pared 5 bases from V and 7 bases from J, leaving 15 bases between. Germline CDR1 is MNHNS and CDR2 is SASEGT. CDR3 nucleotide sequence: TGTGCCAGCAGTCGAAGCCTGCAGCCGAATTCACCCCTCCACTTT. Its protein product is CASSRSLQPNSPLHF.